This TCR beta chain was found in a study of blood T cell repertoires in COVID-19. At the level of the study: Sample material is recorded as cDNA or gDNA derived from T cells, B-cell-depleted T cells, or PBMCs.

Living in about two dozen US areas, the participants were between about 18 and 90 years of age. Two consecutive negative NP/OP PCR tests, clearance, or resolved symptoms defined Cohort 3 recovery. The CDR3 is made up of 18 amino acids. J gave up 0 bases and V 0 bases, and 8 bases lay outside the gene matches. The germline V gene encodes CDR1 MNHEY and CDR2 SVGEGT. Assay: immunoSEQ multiplex PCR; the TCRdb copy retains only in-frame clones and omits some. The sample holds around 300,000 clones, 80% to 90% seen once. The sample was PBMCs or T cells enriched from blood (not recorded which). The rearrangement links TRBV6-2 or TRBV6-3 to TRBJ2-3; 8 bases match TRBD1. The TCR sequence derives from a man aged 30 to 39 who had recovered from COVID-19. For the CDR3, the DNA is TGTGCCAGCAGTTACTCGGGGACGCAGGGGGCGAGCACAGATACGCAGTATTTT. Protein sequence: CASSYSGTQGASTDTQYF.